These 10 T cell receptor beta chains came from one sample sequenced in a study of shared clonotypes between healthy human individuals (dated by TCRdb to about 2020). CD8 naive samples were CD45RO-negative cells positively selected for CCR7, giving a CD45RA+CCR7+ population that excluded TemRA cells. The library was made by the immunoSEQ multiplex PCR assay. TCRdb took over this immuneACCESS table, retaining in-frame rearrangements with V and J assigned. Such tables are incomplete; in checked studies, under half of the missing clones stem from an unresolved V gene, and the remainder is unexplained. This sample has roughly 2,000,000 clones in its table, and approximately 94% of those were observed once. The top ten clonotypes cover around 1.2% of the sample. The sequencing sample was made of naive CD8+ T cells sorted from blood. According to the study, the label for this sample's cell subset or site signals: CD45RA+CCR7+. Receptor source: a man younger than 35 in good health.

The chain carries TRBV4-1 and TRBJ2-1; 7 positions match TRBD2. This CDR3 comprises 16 residues. V shed 0 bases and J 10 bases; nucleotides not matched to a gene: 12. Germline-derived CDR1 and CDR2 are MGHRA and YSYEKL. In nucleotides, the CDR3 is TGCGCCAGCAGCCAAGATATGGGGGAGGGCCTACGGGAGCAGTTCTTC. Amino acid sequence: CASSQDMGEGLREQFF.

The chain employs TRBV21-1 and TRBJ1-5. TRBV21-1 has pseudogene status. The CDR3 has 14 amino acids. This CDR3 is CASSKDGGNQPQHF. The CDR3, as DNA: TGTGCCAGCAGCAAAGACGGGGGCAATCAGCCCCAGCATTTT.

The chain combines TRBV28 with TRBJ2-3; no definite D call. Germline loops: CDR1 MDHEN, CDR2 SYDVKM. The CDR3 has 16 amino acids. V was trimmed by 2 bases and J by 6 bases, leaving 18 bases between them. The DNA for the CDR3 is TGTGCCAGCAGTTTAGATAATAGTATCGTTGTGGATACGCAGTATTTT. Translated: CASSLDNSIVVDTQYF.

The chain carries TRBV21-1 and TRBJ2-1. TRBV21-1 is listed as a pseudogene. This CDR3 contains 17 residues. In DNA form, the CDR3 reads TGTGCCAGCAGCAAAGGGGCAGGGGCCGGGAGTATGAATGAGCAGTTCTTC. This gives the protein CASSKGAGAGSMNEQFF.

J is TRBJ1-2 and V is TRBV4-3; weak D call: TRBD1 (5 bases). The CDR3 runs 18 residues. Germline assignment: CDR1 LGHNA and CDR2 YSLEER. With 4 bases removed from V and 2 bases from J, the gap between germline ends came to 23 bases. The CDR3 spells CASSPGRAGGEENYGYTF. The CDR3 nucleotides read TGCGCCAGCAGCCCGGGACGCGCTGGGGGGGAGGAGAACTATGGCTACACCTTC.

The CDR3 DNA reads TGTGCCAGCAGCCCCGGGACAGGGGGAAAGAACTCCTACGAGCAGTACTTC. Residues: CASSPGTGGKNSYEQYF. J is TRBJ2-7 and V is TRBV7-8, with 11 positions matching TRBD1. The CDR3 consists of 17 residues. V lost 5 bases to trimming and J lost 0 bases; unmatched junction nucleotides: 9. CDR1 is SGHVS and CDR2 is FQNEAQ in the germline V gene.

The chain carries TRBV5-1 and TRBJ2-7; 10 bases match TRBD2. The V segment lost 4 bases and the J segment 6 bases; nucleotides outside the gene matches: 7. Germline CDR1 reads SGHRS; CDR2 reads YFSETQ. The CDR3 spans 14 residues. The CDR3 nucleotides are TGCGCCAGCAGCGAAACTAGCGGGGCACGCGAGCAGTACTTC. Protein sequence: CASSETSGAREQYF.

This chain uses TRBV5-4 with TRBJ1-1, with D hard to call. CDR3 length: 15 amino acids. Germline assignment: CDR1 SGHNT and CDR2 YYREEE (reference sequence). The germline V and J ends were trimmed by 0 bases and 5 bases, with 14 bases remaining between them. CDR3 region: CASSLEEGGITEAFF. The CDR3 DNA reads TGTGCCAGCAGCTTGGAGGAGGGAGGAATTACTGAAGCTTTCTTT.

J is TRBJ2-3 and V is TRBV7-2; the match to TRBD2 covers 8 bases. Germline V lookup: CDR1 SGHTA, CDR2 FQGNSA. The junction had 3 bases not matched to a gene; V was cut back by 5 bases and J by 8 bases. The CDR3 contains 12 residues. CDR3 in DNA: TGTGCCAGCAGCGTCGGGGGGGGTACGCAGTATTTT. Translation: CASSVGGGTQYF.

The gene calls are TRBV27 and TRBJ2-7; 9 positions match TRBD1. Trimming cost V 7 bases and J 7 bases; bases outside gene matches: 17. This CDR3 is 16 amino acids long. CDR1 and CDR2 (germline): MNHEY, SMNVEV (reference sequence). CDR3 coding DNA: TGTGCCAGCACTCGCGGAGGGGGACAGGGTACTACGGAGCAGTACTTC. It specifies CASTRGGGQGTTEQYF.